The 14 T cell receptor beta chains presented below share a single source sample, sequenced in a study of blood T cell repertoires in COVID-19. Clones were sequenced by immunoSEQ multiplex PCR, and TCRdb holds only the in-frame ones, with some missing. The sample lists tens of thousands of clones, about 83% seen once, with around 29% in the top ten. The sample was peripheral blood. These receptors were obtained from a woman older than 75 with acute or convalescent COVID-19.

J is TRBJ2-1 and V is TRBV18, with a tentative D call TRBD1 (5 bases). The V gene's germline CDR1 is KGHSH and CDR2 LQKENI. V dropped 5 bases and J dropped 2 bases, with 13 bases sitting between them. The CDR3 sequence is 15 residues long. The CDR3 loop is CASSSDQGTYNEQFF. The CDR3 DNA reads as TGTGCCAGCTCATCGGATCAGGGAACCTACAATGAGCAGTTCTTC.

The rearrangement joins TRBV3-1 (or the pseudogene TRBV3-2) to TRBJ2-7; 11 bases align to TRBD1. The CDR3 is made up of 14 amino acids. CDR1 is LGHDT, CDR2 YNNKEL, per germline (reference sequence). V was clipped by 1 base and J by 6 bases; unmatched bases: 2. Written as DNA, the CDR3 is TGTGCCAGCAGCCAAGCCGGGACAGGGGGCGAGCAGTACTTC. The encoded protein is CASSQAGTGGEQYF.

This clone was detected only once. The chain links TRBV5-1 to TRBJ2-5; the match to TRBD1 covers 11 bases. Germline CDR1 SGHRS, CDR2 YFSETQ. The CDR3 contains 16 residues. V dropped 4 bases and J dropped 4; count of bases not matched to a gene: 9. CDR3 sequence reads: CASSPGTGGGGETQYF. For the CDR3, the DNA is TGCGCCAGCAGCCCCGGGACAGGGGGAGGTGGAGAGACCCAGTACTTC.

The DNA of the CDR3 is TGTGCCAGCCGACGAGGCAGTAGCAATCAGCCCCAGCATTTT. This sequence encodes CASRRGSSNQPQHF. The chain recombines TRBV11-2 with TRBJ1-5, with no clear D. The CDR3 consists of 14 residues. The germline gives CDR1 SGHAT, CDR2 FQNNGV. Trimming stripped 8 bases from V and 0 bases from J, with 11 bases between.

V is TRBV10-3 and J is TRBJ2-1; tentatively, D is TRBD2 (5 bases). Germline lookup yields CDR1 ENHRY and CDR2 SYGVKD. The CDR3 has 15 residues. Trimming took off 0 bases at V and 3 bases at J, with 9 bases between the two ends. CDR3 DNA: TGTGCCATCAGTGAGTCGGAGGCGGGCTACAATGAGCAGTTCTTC. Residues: CAISESEAGYNEQFF.

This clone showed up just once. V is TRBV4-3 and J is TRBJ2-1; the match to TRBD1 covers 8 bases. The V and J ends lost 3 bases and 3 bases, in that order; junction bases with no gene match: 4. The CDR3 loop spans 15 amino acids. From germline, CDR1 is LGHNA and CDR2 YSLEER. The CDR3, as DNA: TGCGCCAGCAGCCAGCAGGGGGCCGTCTACAATGAGCAGTTCTTC. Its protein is CASSQQGAVYNEQFF.

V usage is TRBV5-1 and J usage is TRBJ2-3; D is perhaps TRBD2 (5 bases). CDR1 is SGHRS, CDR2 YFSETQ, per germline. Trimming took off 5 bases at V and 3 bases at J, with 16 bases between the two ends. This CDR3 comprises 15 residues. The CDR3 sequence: CASRLDGVLTDTQYF. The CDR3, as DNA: TGCGCCAGCAGGCTGGACGGGGTTTTGACAGATACGCAGTATTTT.

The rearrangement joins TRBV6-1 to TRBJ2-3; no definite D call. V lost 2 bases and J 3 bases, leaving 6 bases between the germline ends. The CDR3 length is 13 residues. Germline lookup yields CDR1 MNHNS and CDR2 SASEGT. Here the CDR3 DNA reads TGTGCCAGCAGTGAATATATAACAGATACGCAGTATTTT. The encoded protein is CASSEYITDTQYF.

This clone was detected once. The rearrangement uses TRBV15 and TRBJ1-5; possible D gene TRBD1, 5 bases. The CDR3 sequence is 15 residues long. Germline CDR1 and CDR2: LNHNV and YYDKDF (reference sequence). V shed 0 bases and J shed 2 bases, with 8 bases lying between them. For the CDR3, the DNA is TGTGCCACCAGCAGAGATACCAGGGGCAATCAGCCCCAGCATTTT. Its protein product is CATSRDTRGNQPQHF.

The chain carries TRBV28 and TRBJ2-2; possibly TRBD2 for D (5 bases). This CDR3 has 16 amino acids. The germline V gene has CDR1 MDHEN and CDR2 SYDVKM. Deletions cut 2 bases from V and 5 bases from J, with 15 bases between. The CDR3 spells CASSLNRGFGTGELFF. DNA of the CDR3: TGTGCCAGCAGTTTAAATCGGGGATTCGGGACCGGGGAGCTGTTTTTT.

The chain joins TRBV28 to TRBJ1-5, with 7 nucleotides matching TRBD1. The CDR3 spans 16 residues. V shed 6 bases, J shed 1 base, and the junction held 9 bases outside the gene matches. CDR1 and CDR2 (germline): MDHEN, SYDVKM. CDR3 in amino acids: CASRGQANPSNQPQHF. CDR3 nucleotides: TGTGCCAGCAGAGGACAGGCCAACCCAAGCAATCAGCCCCAGCATTTT.

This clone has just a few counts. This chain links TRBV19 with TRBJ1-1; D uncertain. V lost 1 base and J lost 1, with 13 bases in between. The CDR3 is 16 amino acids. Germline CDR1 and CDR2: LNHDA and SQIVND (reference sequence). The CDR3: CASSIGVGGPNTEAFF. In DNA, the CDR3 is TGTGCCAGTAGTATAGGGGTGGGCGGGCCGAACACTGAAGCTTTCTTT.

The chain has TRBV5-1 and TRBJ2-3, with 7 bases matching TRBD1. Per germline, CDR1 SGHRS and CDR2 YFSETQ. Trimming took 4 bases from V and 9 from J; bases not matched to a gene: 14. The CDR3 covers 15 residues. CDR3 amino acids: CASSRQGLQGGTQYF. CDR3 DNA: TGCGCCAGCAGCCGACAGGGATTGCAGGGTGGAACGCAGTATTTT.

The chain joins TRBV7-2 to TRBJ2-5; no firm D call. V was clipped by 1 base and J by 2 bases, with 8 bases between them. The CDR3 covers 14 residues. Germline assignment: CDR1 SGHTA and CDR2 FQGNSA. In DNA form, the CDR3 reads TGTGCCAGCAGCTTAGATGCAGGACAAGAGACCCAGTACTTC. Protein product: CASSLDAGQETQYF.